These 17 T cell receptor beta chains were all obtained from the same sample, sequenced in a study of neurological immune-mediated disorders. A single record per CDR3 protein comes from TCRdb applying MiXCR to the 5' RACE reads. The data contain more than 50,000 distinct CDR3 sequences, about an eighth of them seen just once; the ten biggest clones take up around 1.9%. What was sequenced was PBMCs. These TCRs come from a man aged 55 to 70 in good health.

This clonotype has a handful of counts. The V call is TRBV20-1, the J call TRBJ2-7; the match to TRBD2 covers 11 bases. The CDR3 has 15 residues. Germline assignment: CDR1 DFQATT and CDR2 SNEGSKA (reference sequence). The junction had 11 bases not matched to a gene; V was cut back by 6 bases and J by 4 bases. In DNA form, the CDR3 reads TGCAGTGCCCCAGATCCCATAGCGGGGGGGTACGAGCAGTACTTC. It specifies CSAPDPIAGGYEQYF.

This clonotype was recorded many times. The V and J genes are TRBV12-3 or TRBV12-4 and TRBJ1-5, with no clear D. The CDR3 has 16 amino acids. The ends were cut back, 3 bases at V and 5 bases at J, with 17 bases in the middle. CDR3 bases: TGTGCCAGCAGTTTCCCGGGCAGGTTATACTATCAGCCCCAGCATTTT. Protein: CASSFPGRLYYQPQHF.

This clonotype was seen many times. This chain uses TRBV10-3 with TRBJ1-2; D is undetermined. Looked up from germline, CDR1 is ENHRY and CDR2 is SYGVKD. The CDR3 spans 13 residues. Trimming pared 11 bases from V and 1 base from J, leaving 14 bases between. The CDR3 DNA reads as TGTGCCGACTCGCCAAGCTTTAACTATGGCTACACCTTC. Encoded protein: CADSPSFNYGYTF.

The chain has TRBV7-9 and TRBJ2-6, with 13 bases lining up with TRBD2. V was clipped by 4 bases and J by 4 bases; unmatched bases: 7. Germline V gives CDR1 SEHNR, CDR2 FQNEAQ (reference sequence). CDR3 size: 18 residues. The CDR3 loop reads CASSSRLAGGTGANVLTF. The DNA for the CDR3 is TGTGCCAGCAGCTCCAGACTAGCGGGGGGCACAGGGGCCAACGTCCTGACTTTC.

This rearrangement joins TRBV7-2 to TRBJ2-7; D may be TRBD1 (6 bases). Trimming removed 2 bases at V and 2 bases at J, with 16 bases between. This CDR3 has 16 amino acids. CDR1 and CDR2 (germline): SGHTA, FQGNSA. CDR3 DNA: TGTGCCAGCAGCTTATACGGGACATCGCTCCCCTACGAGCAGTACTTC. Translated: CASSLYGTSLPYEQYF.

The chain links TRBV5-1 to TRBJ2-7, with D perhaps matching TRBD1 (6 bases). The CDR3 contains 14 residues. V was shortened by 1 base and J by 6 bases, with 14 bases between the two germline ends. The germline gives CDR1 SGHRS, CDR2 YFSETQ. The CDR3 coding sequence is TGCGCCAGCAGCTTGTCCCAGGGGCAAGGCGAGCAGTACTTC. Protein product: CASSLSQGQGEQYF.

In this sample, this clonotype turned up many times. The chain carries TRBV27 and TRBJ2-7; 12 positions match TRBD2. Looked up from germline, CDR1 is MNHEY and CDR2 is SMNVEV (reference sequence). The junction had 6 bases not matched to a gene; V was cut back by 2 bases and J by 7 bases. The CDR3 sequence is 15 residues long. CDR3 DNA: TGTGCCAGCAGTTTAAGCCTAGCGGGGGGGAAAGAGCAGTACTTC. Translating it yields CASSLSLAGGKEQYF.

This clonotype has a count of ten or more. The V call is TRBV9, the J call TRBJ2-3; 9 bases map to TRBD2. J lost 6 bases, V lost 4 bases, and 15 bases had no gene match. The CDR3 covers 17 residues. CDR1 is SGDLS and CDR2 is YYNGEE in the germline V gene. CDR3 sequence reads: CASSSKTSGLPPDTQYF. The CDR3 DNA reads as TGTGCCAGCAGCTCAAAGACTAGCGGACTTCCCCCCGATACGCAGTATTTT.

This clonotype was seen ten or more times. V usage is TRBV20-1 and J usage is TRBJ2-1, with 7 nucleotides matching TRBD1. CDR3 length: 15 residues. The ends lost 6 bases at V and 7 bases at J; junction bases unmatched: 15. Germline values: CDR1 DFQATT, CDR2 SNEGSKA (reference sequence). The CDR3, as DNA: TGCAGTGCCGGGCCCCTAGGGGGCGGCGGGAATGAGCAGTTCTTC. It yields the protein CSAGPLGGGGNEQFF.

In this sample, this clonotype turned up many times. The chain has TRBV27 and TRBJ2-1; D might be TRBD2 (5 bases). This CDR3 comprises 14 residues. Germline CDR1 MNHEY, CDR2 SMNVEV (reference sequence). The ends were cut back, 6 bases at V and 4 bases at J, with 13 bases in the middle. The CDR3 is CASSQGLIYNEQFF. The CDR3 DNA reads TGTGCCAGCAGCCAAGGACTTATATACAATGAGCAGTTCTTC.

At least ten counts were recorded for this clonotype. The chain links TRBV9 to TRBJ2-2, with D possibly TRBD2 on 6 matching bases. CDR3 length equals 16 residues. Trimming left V 2 bases short and J 3 bases short, with 14 bases between. The germline gives CDR1 SGDLS, CDR2 YYNGEE. The CDR3 coding sequence is TGTGCCAGCAGCGTTCCTCTAGCGACGTACACCGGGGAGCTGTTTTTT. Translating it yields CASSVPLATYTGELFF. Looking up the rest from reference TRBV9 and TRBJ2-2 gives the full variable domain: DSGVTQTPKHLITATGQRVTLRCSPRSGDLSVYWYQQSLDQGLQFLIQYYNGEERAKGNILERFSAQQFPDLHSELNLSSLELGDSALYFCASSVPLATYTGELFFGEGSRLTVL.

This chain links TRBV5-1 with TRBJ1-1, with D uncertain. CDR1 is SGHRS, CDR2 YFSETQ, per germline. The length of the CDR3 is 13 residues. V gave up 9 bases and J gave up 3 bases, with 15 bases separating them. The CDR3 nucleotides are TGCGCCATTAGCTTTCGCCACGACACTGAAGCTTTCTTT. It yields the protein CAISFRHDTEAFF.

This clonotype was seen many times. This chain links TRBV19 with TRBJ2-5, with D perhaps matching TRBD2 (5 bases). CDR1 and CDR2 from the germline V gene are LNHDA and SQIVND (reference sequence). There are 13 residues in the CDR3. The V end lost 10 bases, the J end lost 1 base, and 13 bases lay between the germline ends. The CDR3 region is CATQGLTQETQYF. DNA for the CDR3: TGTGCCACCCAAGGACTTACCCAAGAGACCCAGTACTTC.

This clonotype was picked up a small number of times. The chain has TRBV7-9 and TRBJ2-7, with D perhaps matching TRBD1 (6 bases). Trimming left V 10 bases short and J 1 base short, with 14 bases between. The germline gives CDR1 SEHNR, CDR2 FQNEAQ (reference sequence). This CDR3 has 13 residues. The CDR3 nucleotides are TGTGCCATCCAGGGGCTCTCTTCCTACGAGCAGTACTTC. Its translation is CAIQGLSSYEQYF. Full variable domain (rest looked up from reference TRBV7-9 and TRBJ2-7): DTGVSQNPRHKITKRGQNVTFRCDPISEHNRLYWYRQTLGQGPEFLTYFQNEAQLEKSRLLSDRFSAERPKGSFSTLEIQRTEQGDSAMYLCAIQGLSSYEQYFGPGTRLTVT.

This clonotype was detected ten times or more. This rearrangement joins TRBV13 to TRBJ1-2, with a possible D match to TRBD1 (5 bases). Trimming removed 0 bases from V and 3 bases from J, with 11 bases in between. Germline CDR1 reads PRHDT; CDR2 reads FYEKMQ (reference sequence). There are 15 residues in the CDR3. The CDR3 reads CASSLGTAGDYGYTF. The CDR3 bases are TGTGCCAGCAGCTTAGGGACAGCCGGGGACTATGGCTACACCTTC.

This clonotype has at least ten counts. The chain combines TRBV14 with TRBJ2-6; D may correspond to TRBD1 or TRBD2 (5 bases each). Trimming took 3 bases from V and 0 from J, leaving 6 bases between them. Germline CDR1 SGHDN, CDR2 FVKESK. The CDR3 runs to 15 residues. DNA of the CDR3: TGTGCCAGCAGCCAGGGGACCTCTGGGGCCAACGTCCTGACTTTC. Its protein product is CASSQGTSGANVLTF.

This clonotype was seen repeatedly, ten times or more. This chain connects TRBV4-3 to TRBJ1-2, with 10 positions matching TRBD1. The trim removed 0 bases at V and 5 bases at J, leaving 9 bases unmatched. Germline lookup yields CDR1 LGHNA and CDR2 YSLEER. The CDR3 has 17 amino acids. In nucleotides, the CDR3 is TGCGCCAGCAGCCAAGATGTTTCCGGGACAGGGGTTTATGGCTACACCTTC. Its protein product is CASSQDVSGTGVYGYTF.